The 20 T cell receptor beta chains below all came from one sample that was sequenced in a study of spatial heterogeneity in lung cancer (dated by TCRdb to the late 2010s). Their antigen targets remain unknown. What the work shows at the level of the full study, not this receptor alone: A correlation was observed between the number of expanded intratumoral alpha and beta TCRs and the tumor nonsynonymous mutation count.

Interpreted using the paper, the time point label stands for: sample taken at primary tumor resection. Receptors were amplified or captured by 5' RACE. Sequencing took place on a NextSeq 500. The raw public reads went through TCRdb reprocessing: fastp at Q25, MiXCR clone calling, in-frame beta chains kept. CDR3 protein sequences are deduplicated, and each keeps its most common genes and DNA. In all, the sample holds 20,000 to 30,000 distinct CDR3 sequences, and approximately 9% of those were seen once. In total, the top ten clones hold 7.7% of the sample. The material sequenced was lung tumor tissue, taken at surgery. Receptors were obtained from a male donor with early-stage non-small cell lung cancer.

This clonotype was recorded at least ten times. The chain employs TRBV2 and TRBJ2-6; unclear D gene. Germline V gives CDR1 SNHLY, CDR2 FYNNEI. V was trimmed by 6 bases and J by 4 bases, leaving 16 bases between them. CDR3 length: 16 residues. The CDR3, as DNA: TGTGCCAGCAGAGGGCAGCCCGGGCTCGGGGCCAACGTCCTGACTTTC. This encodes CASRGQPGLGANVLTF.

This clonotype was detected many times. V and J are TRBV20-1 and TRBJ2-1, with a tentative D call TRBD1 (6 bases). This CDR3 is 16 amino acids long. Germline V lookup: CDR1 DFQATT, CDR2 SNEGSKA (reference sequence). V was cut by 4 bases and J by 10 bases, with 26 bases left in between. The CDR3, as DNA: TGCAGTGCTATGACGGGTTCGGAAACAGGGCGGTACGAGCAGTTCTTC. Translated, it gives CSAMTGSETGRYEQFF.

By sample fraction, this clonotype is medium-sized. J is TRBJ1-1 and V is TRBV5-1; D gene unclear. CDR1 is SGHRS, CDR2 YFSETQ, per germline. Trimming pared 4 bases from V and 7 bases from J, leaving 8 bases between. The CDR3 runs to 11 residues. In nucleotides, the CDR3 is TGCGCCAGCAGCCTCGAAGGTGAAGCTTTCTTT. Amino acid sequence: CASSLEGEAFF.

The rearrangement joins TRBV4-2 to TRBJ2-1; no clear D gene. With 0 bases removed from V and 5 bases from J, the gap between germline ends came to 8 bases. The germline V gene has CDR1 LGHNA and CDR2 YNFKEQ. The CDR3 sequence is 14 residues long. The CDR3 reads CASSQEIENNEQFF. CDR3 DNA: TGTGCCAGCAGCCAAGAAATTGAAAACAATGAGCAGTTCTTC.

This clonotype occurred many times. In nucleotides, the CDR3 is TGTGCCAGCAGCCAAGATGCACTGTCGGGCACCGGGGAGCTGTTTTTT. Its translation is CASSQDALSGTGELFF. The genes are TRBV3-1 and TRBJ2-2, with unresolved D. CDR1 and CDR2 from the germline V gene are LGHDT and YNNKEL (reference sequence). The CDR3 runs to 16 residues. The V gene lost 0 bases and the J gene lost 4 bases, with 12 bases spanning the gap. The complete variable domain, with remaining parts taken from reference TRBV3-1 and TRBJ2-2, reads DTAVSQTPKYLVTQMGNDKSIKCEQNLGHDTMYWYKQDSKKFLKIMFSYNNKELIINETVPNRFSPKSPDKAHLNLHINSLELGDSAVYFCASSQDALSGTGELFFGEGSRLTVL.

This clonotype was counted many times. V is TRBV29-1 and J is TRBJ2-7, with a weak D call TRBD2 (6 bases). Germline values: CDR1 SQVTM, CDR2 ANQGSEA. CDR3 length equals 11 residues. V was pared by 7 bases and J by 2 bases, with 9 bases between. As DNA, the CDR3 is TGCAGCGCGGGACTTACCTACGAGCAGTACTTC. Amino acid sequence: CSAGLTYEQYF.

This clonotype showed up just a few times. The CDR3 here is CASSWEGSNTEAFF. As DNA, the CDR3 is TGTGCCAGCAGCTGGGAGGGATCGAACACTGAAGCTTTCTTT. V usage is TRBV6-5 and J usage is TRBJ1-1, with D hard to call. V lost 6 bases and J 1 base, leaving 12 bases between the germline ends. CDR3 length equals 14 residues. In germline, CDR1 is MNHEY, CDR2 SVGAGI.

This chain connects TRBV9 to TRBJ2-5; D not certain. The CDR3 extends over 13 amino acids. The germline V gene has CDR1 SGDLS and CDR2 YYNGEE. With 0 bases removed from V and 10 bases from J, the gap between germline ends came to 13 bases. CDR3 loop: CASSVGGASGQYF. CDR3 nucleotide sequence: TGTGCCAGCAGCGTAGGCGGAGCTTCAGGCCAGTACTTC.

V and J are TRBV7-2 and TRBJ2-3; 10 positions match TRBD2. The length of the CDR3 is 14 residues. The V and J ends lost 5 bases and 7 bases, in that order; junction bases with no gene match: 6. Germline loops: CDR1 SGHTA, CDR2 FQGNSA. CDR3 in DNA: TGTGCCAGCAGCCGCGGACTAGCGGAATATACGCAGTATTTT. It specifies CASSRGLAEYTQYF.

This clonotype has only one observation. The V and J genes are TRBV7-3 and TRBJ2-2; 10 bases map to TRBD2. The CDR3 has 17 amino acids. After removal of 1 base from V and 4 bases from J, the junction contained 6 bases not matched to a gene. Germline CDR1 is SGHTA and CDR2 is FQGTGA. The CDR3 sequence is CASSLNLASGSTGELFF. As DNA, the CDR3 is TGTGCCAGCAGCTTAAATTTGGCTAGCGGGAGCACCGGGGAGCTGTTTTTT.

By frequency in the sample, this clonotype is medium-sized. The chain carries TRBV6-2 or TRBV6-3 and TRBJ2-7; D may be TRBD2 (5 bases). The V gene's germline CDR1 is MNHEY and CDR2 SVGEGT. V was clipped by 4 bases and J by 2 bases, with 18 bases between them. The CDR3 loop spans 16 amino acids. CDR3 sequence reads: CASSWPPADGTYEQYF. CDR3 DNA sequence: TGTGCCAGCAGTTGGCCCCCAGCGGATGGAACCTACGAGCAGTACTTC.

This clonotype was found a few times. The chain joins TRBV6-5 to TRBJ1-5, with D possibly TRBD1 on 6 matching bases. This CDR3 spans 15 amino acids. Trimming cost V 4 bases and J 0 bases, with 10 bases left between them. Germline V gene sequence: CDR1 MNHEY, CDR2 SVGAGI. This chain's CDR3 is CASSSTGDSNQPQHF. DNA of the CDR3: TGTGCCAGCAGTTCGACAGGTGATAGCAATCAGCCCCAGCATTTT.

This clonotype was detected many times. V gene TRBV4-3 combines with J gene TRBJ2-6, with D possibly TRBD1 on 6 matching bases. This CDR3 region has 18 residues. Trimming removed 0 bases at V and 0 bases at J, with 12 bases between. Germline V CDR1 and CDR2: LGHNA, YSLEER. The CDR3 protein is CASSQETGHLSGANVLTF. CDR3 DNA sequence: TGCGCCAGCAGCCAAGAAACGGGACACCTCTCTGGGGCCAACGTCCTGACTTTC.

The CDR3 nucleotides are TGTGCCAGCAGCCAAAACACAGGGACCCACGAGCAGTACTTC. Its protein product is CASSQNTGTHEQYF. The chain joins TRBV3-1 to TRBJ2-7; tentatively, D is TRBD1 (6 bases). V dropped 2 bases and J dropped 5 bases, with 13 bases sitting between them. This CDR3 region has 14 residues. CDR1 and CDR2 (germline): LGHDT, YNNKEL (reference sequence).

This clonotype was recorded at least ten times. This chain connects TRBV5-1 to TRBJ1-2; the D is unclear. The CDR3 consists of 16 residues. Looked up from germline, CDR1 is SGHRS and CDR2 is YFSETQ. V lost 0 bases and J 4 bases, leaving 16 bases between the germline ends. CDR3 amino acids: CASSLGVARLFYGYTF. CDR3 nucleotides: TGCGCCAGCAGCTTGGGGGTCGCTCGGCTGTTCTATGGCTACACCTTC.

In its sample, this clonotype ranks as medium-sized. This chain joins TRBV5-6 and TRBJ1-2; weak D call: TRBD1 (5 bases). Per the germline V gene, CDR1 is SGHDT and CDR2 is YYEEEE. The V and J ends lost 4 bases and 5 bases respectively, with 15 bases between them. This CDR3 region has 14 residues. CDR3 in amino acids: CASSIGHHFYGYTF. Here the CDR3 DNA reads TGTGCCAGCAGCATCGGACACCACTTTTATGGCTACACCTTC.

The chain carries TRBV3-1 and TRBJ1-5; 9 bases line up with TRBD1. The J segment lost 5 bases and the V segment lost 3 bases, leaving 5 bases of the junction unmatched. The CDR3 is 15 amino acids. Germline CDR1 and CDR2: LGHDT and YNNKEL (reference sequence). The CDR3 nucleotides are TGTGCCAGCAGCCAGACAGGGGGGTCGGATCAGCCCCAGCATTTT. It specifies CASSQTGGSDQPQHF.

At least ten counts were recorded for this clonotype. The chain couples TRBV2 to TRBJ2-1; TRBD1 agrees at 9 bases. This CDR3 has 13 residues. CDR1 and CDR2 from the germline V gene are SNHLY and FYNNEI. V was clipped by 9 bases and J by 9 bases; unmatched bases: 9. The CDR3, as DNA: TGTGCCAGTAGAGACAGGGGGGTCGGTGAGCAGTTCTTC. Translating gives CASRDRGVGEQFF.

This clonotype was found many times. The V and J genes are TRBV18 and TRBJ2-1; 13 nucleotides align to TRBD2. Germline V gene lookup returns CDR1 KGHSH and CDR2 LQKENI. The CDR3 sequence is 16 residues long. V lost 3 bases to trimming and J lost 7 bases; unmatched junction nucleotides: 6. The CDR3 DNA is TGTGCCAGCTCACCGCGGACTAGCGGGAGTGGAAATGAGCAGTTCTTC. Translation: CASSPRTSGSGNEQFF.

This clonotype was counted many times. The chain is built from TRBV10-3 and TRBJ1-2; weak D call: TRBD1 (5 bases). Per the germline V gene, CDR1 is ENHRY and CDR2 is SYGVKD. This CDR3 spans 15 amino acids. Trimming shortened V by 3 bases and J by 2 bases, and 13 bases separated the two germline ends. CDR3 sequence: CAISDEGQANYGYTF. In DNA form, the CDR3 reads TGTGCCATCAGTGACGAGGGGCAGGCCAACTATGGCTACACCTTC.